Here is one T cell receptor beta chain with its context. The data are from a study of T cell changes during pregnancy in multiple sclerosis. Only in-frame clones appear in the TCRdb table, and some are missing; sequencing was by immunoSEQ multiplex PCR. Of about 87,000 clones in the sample, 90% to 95% were seen once. This CDR3 is built from 17 residues. Germline-derived CDR1 and CDR2 are MDHEN and SYDVKM. Trimming removed 8 bases from V and 0 bases from J, with 20 bases in between. The sample in question was peripheral blood, obtained in the third trimester of pregnancy. The J gene is TRBJ1-5, the V gene TRBV28; perhaps TRBD1 as D (5 bases). The clonotype comes from a female donor in good health, enrolled as a control in a pregnancy study. CDR3 bases: TGTGCCAGCGGTCAGGGACTTTTTACTTATAGCAATCAGCCCCAGCATTTT. The encoded protein is CASGQGLFTYSNQPQHF. Based on the CDR3 plus reference TRBV28 and TRBJ1-5, the full variable domain is DVKVTQSSRYLVKRTGEKVFLECVQDMDHENMFWYRQDPGLGLRLIYFSYDVKMKEKGDIPEGYSVSREKKERFSLILESASTNQTSMYLCASGQGLFTYSNQPQHFGDGTRLSIL.